This T cell receptor (beta chain) was sequenced during a study of OX40 agonist ivuxolimab in advanced cancers. At the level of the study: Patients got intravenous ivuxolimab at 0.01 to 10 mg/kg every 2 weeks. Study-wide points: Specificity for antigen went undetermined in the expanded peripheral T cells. Expanded clones tended on average to be more numerous among CD8+ T cells than CD4+.

A note on this clone: Its target is unknown.

TCRdb's table, derived via immunoSEQ multiplex PCR, lists solely in-frame clones and lacks some. The sample has 60,000 or so clones, 70% to 85% seen once; the top ten hold about 2.4%. The receptor was derived from an adult with an advanced solid tumor such as melanoma, head and neck, liver or kidney cancer. Here the sequenced sample was CD4+ or CD8+ T cells sorted from blood, taken in a trial of the OX40 agonist ivuxolimab.

CDR3 amino acids: CATSRDFKAGTTHGNEQFF. The CDR3 DNA is TGTGCCACCAGCAGAGATTTTAAGGCAGGGACAACCCACGGAAATGAGCAGTTCTTC. This sequence joins TRBV15 and TRBJ2-1, with D possibly TRBD1 on 6 matching bases. The CDR3 runs 19 residues. The V gene's germline CDR1 is LNHNV and CDR2 YYDKDF (reference sequence). Trimming pared 0 bases from V and 7 bases from J, leaving 25 bases between.